This T cell receptor beta chain emerged from a study of T cell changes during pregnancy in multiple sclerosis. Trimming took 7 bases from V and 0 from J, leaving 22 bases between them. The CDR3 runs to 18 residues. Per the germline V gene, CDR1 is SGHTA and CDR2 is FQGNSA. Profiling relied on immunoSEQ multiplex PCR, and the TCRdb table lists in-frame clones only, not all of them. The sample holds some 28,000 clones; around 90% are singletons and the top ten take about 0.64%. This sequence originates from a female donor with multiple sclerosis, enrolled in a pregnancy study. The chain combines TRBV7-2 with TRBJ2-1; D is perhaps TRBD1 (6 bases). This specimen was CD4+ T cells from peripheral blood mononuclear cells, taken in the first trimester of pregnancy. CDR3 nucleotide sequence: TGTGCCAGCACCTCCAGAGGGGGTGCCTCGAGCTCCTACAATGAGCAGTTCTTC. It yields the protein CASTSRGGASSSYNEQFF.